The text below deals with one T cell receptor (beta chain). Per the study methods: Amplifying reference gene primers gave estimates of nucleated cell counts. Using immunoSEQ multiplex PCR, the repertoire was profiled, and TCRdb retains in-frame clones only, with some absent. The V and J calls and clone size come from that table; D and trimming were worked out from the DNA. The table has fewer than 300,000 clones, 84% seen once. Followed over time, Seattle patients had been enrolled while infection was active. The data were obtained in a study of blood T cell repertoires in COVID-19. Study context: Collection of acute and convalescent COVID-19 samples took place in the United States, Italy and Spain. T cells, B-cell-depleted T cells, or PBMCs supplied cDNA or gDNA.

Germline lookup yields CDR1 SGHVS and CDR2 FNYEAQ. The CDR3 sequence is 17 residues long. Germline trimming cut 3 bases from V and 0 bases from J; bases unmatched to any gene: 9. This TCR derives from a person aged 70 to 85 with COVID-19, enrolled during active disease. The chain has TRBV7-6 and TRBJ2-5; 8 nucleotides align to TRBD2. The source material was peripheral blood. Written as DNA, the CDR3 is TGTGCCAGCAGCTTTCGAGGCGGGGGGTCGTACCAAGAGACCCAGTACTTC. Its protein product is CASSFRGGGSYQETQYF.